The 23 T cell receptor beta chains in this list originate from one sample, sequenced in a study of PD-1 blockade in mismatch repair-deficient tumors. Produced via immunoSEQ multiplex PCR; TCRdb's table is partial and in-frame only. The table includes about 79,000 clones, roughly 80% detected once. This sample comprised peripheral blood, obtained 44 weeks after starting pembrolizumab. Source of these receptors: an adult with mismatch repair-deficient cancer.

The genes are TRBV14 and TRBJ1-1, with D possibly TRBD1 on 6 matching bases. Germline CDR1 and CDR2: SGHDN and FVKESK. The CDR3 contains 15 residues. Trimming pared 1 base from V and 3 bases from J, leaving 12 bases between. The DNA of the CDR3 is TGTGCCAGCAGCCAAGTTCGGGCAGGGGACACTGAAGCTTTCTTT. Residues: CASSQVRAGDTEAFF.

This chain links TRBV25-1 with TRBJ1-1; no firm D call. This CDR3 has 11 amino acids. The germline gives CDR1 MGHDK, CDR2 SYGVNS. The V and J ends lost 8 bases and 2 bases respectively, with 6 bases between them. The DNA of the CDR3 is TGTGCCAGCTTAGAAAACACTGAAGCTTTCTTT. It translates to CASLENTEAFF.

The rearrangement joins TRBV14 to TRBJ2-7; unclear D gene. The CDR3 totals 14 residues. Trimming pared 3 bases from V and 5 bases from J, leaving 14 bases between. Germline-derived CDR1 and CDR2 are SGHDN and FVKESK. CDR3: CASSQMAILNEQYF. CDR3 bases: TGTGCCAGCAGCCAGATGGCGATCCTCAACGAGCAGTACTTC.

The rearrangement uses TRBV19 and TRBJ1-5; possible D gene TRBD1, 6 bases. In germline, CDR1 is LNHDA, CDR2 SQIVND (reference sequence). V was trimmed by 7 bases and J by 3 bases, leaving 19 bases between them. The CDR3 loop spans 16 amino acids. CDR3 nucleotide sequence: TGTGCCAGTAAGCCAGCGGGGGGGGCACCCAATCAGCCCCAGCATTTT. This sequence encodes CASKPAGGAPNQPQHF.

The chain employs TRBV14 and TRBJ1-1; tentative D call: TRBD1 (6 bases). Germline CDR1 and CDR2: SGHDN and FVKESK. Trimming took off 1 base at V and 5 bases at J, with 14 bases between the two ends. The CDR3 covers 15 residues. The CDR3 here is CASSQAQGRGTEAFF. CDR3 bases: TGTGCCAGCAGCCAAGCTCAGGGGCGTGGGACTGAAGCTTTCTTT. The complete variable domain, with remaining parts taken from reference TRBV14 and TRBJ1-1, reads EAGVTQFPSHSVIEKGQTVTLRCDPISGHDNLYWYRRVMGKEIKFLLHFVKESKQDESGMPNNRFLAERTGGTYSTLKVQPAELEDSGVYFCASSQAQGRGTEAFFGQGTRLTVV.

V is TRBV5-6 and J is TRBJ2-7, with 7 bases matching TRBD1. CDR3 length: 14 amino acids. CDR1 and CDR2 (germline): SGHDT, YYEEEE. V lost 3 bases to trimming and J lost 2 bases; unmatched junction nucleotides: 5. CDR3 loop: CASSWDSDTYEQYF. The CDR3 region has the DNA TGTGCCAGCAGCTGGGACAGTGACACCTACGAGCAGTACTTC.

This clone came up once. This sequence joins TRBV7-8 and TRBJ2-2, with D perhaps given as TRBD1 or TRBD2 (5 bases each). V gave up 5 bases and J gave up 6 bases, with 19 bases separating them. Germline CDR1 and CDR2: SGHVS and FQNEAQ. The CDR3 runs to 16 residues. The CDR3 region has the DNA TGTGCCAGCAGCCCCGTTTCACAGGACTTTGCCGGGGAGCTGTTTTTT. As protein: CASSPVSQDFAGELFF.

In this sample, this clone turned up a few times. The CDR3 is CASSLGRRKTDTQYF. The CDR3 DNA reads as TGTGCCAGCAGTTTGGGTAGACGAAAAACAGATACGCAGTATTTT. The rearrangement joins TRBV27 to TRBJ2-3; D uncertain. The CDR3 length is 15 residues. V dropped 3 bases and J dropped 3 bases, with 13 bases sitting between them. Germline values: CDR1 MNHEY, CDR2 SMNVEV (reference sequence).

J is TRBJ1-3 and V is TRBV4-2, with D maybe TRBD1 (6 bases). CDR1 and CDR2 from the germline V gene are LGHNA and YNFKEQ. This CDR3 contains 14 residues. V lost 6 bases and J 4 bases, leaving 13 bases between the germline ends. CDR3 bases: TGTGCCAGCAGTCAAACAGGGTCCGGAAACACCATATATTTT. It encodes CASSQTGSGNTIYF.

The CDR3 protein is CASSHTGELFF. The CDR3 bases are TGTGCCAGCAGCCACACCGGGGAGCTGTTTTTT. The rearrangement joins TRBV6-6 to TRBJ2-2; D gene ambiguous. The V and J ends lost 6 bases and 3 bases respectively, with 2 bases between them. The germline V gene has CDR1 MNHNY and CDR2 SVGAGI (reference sequence). The CDR3 length is 11 residues.

The chain combines TRBV19 with TRBJ1-1; unclear D gene. Trimming pared 10 bases from V and 2 bases from J, leaving 2 bases between. CDR1 is LNHDA and CDR2 is SQIVND in the germline V gene (reference sequence). CDR3 length: 9 amino acids. CDR3 loop: CAKNTEAFF. CDR3 nucleotide sequence: TGTGCCAAAAACACTGAAGCTTTCTTT.

V and J are TRBV5-1 and TRBJ2-7, with D perhaps being TRBD1 or TRBD2 (6 bases each). This CDR3 has 15 amino acids. Trimming removed 4 bases from V and 4 bases from J, with 18 bases in between. Germline V gene lookup returns CDR1 SGHRS and CDR2 YFSETQ. The CDR3 region has the DNA TGCGCCAGCAGCGGAGGTTACGGGGGCTGGTACGAGCAGTACTTC. As protein: CASSGGYGGWYEQYF. Complete variable domain (other parts from reference TRBV5-1 and TRBJ2-7): KAGVTQTPRYLIKTRGQQVTLSCSPISGHRSVSWYQQTPGQGLQFLFEYFSETQRNKGNFPGRFSGRQFSNSRSEMNVSTLELGDSALYLCASSGGYGGWYEQYFGPGTRLTVT.

This chain uses TRBV2 with TRBJ2-1; the match to TRBD1 covers 10 bases. The CDR3 is made up of 14 amino acids. V shed 7 bases and J 7 bases; nucleotides not matched to a gene: 7. CDR1 and CDR2 (germline): SNHLY, FYNNEI. The CDR3 region has the DNA TGTGCCAGCAAGGGGACAGGGGTTGGAAATGAGCAGTTCTTC. This sequence encodes CASKGTGVGNEQFF.

V gene TRBV5-1 combines with J gene TRBJ2-7; 11 nucleotides align to TRBD1. Germline V gene data show CDR1 as SGHRS and CDR2 as YFSETQ. The CDR3 extends over 15 amino acids. V trimming: 0 bases; J trimming: 3 bases; junction bases outside the gene matches: 2. CDR3 nucleotide sequence: TGCGCCAGCAGCTTGGCCGGGACAGGGGGCTACGAGCAGTACTTC. Amino acid sequence: CASSLAGTGGYEQYF.

V is TRBV15 and J is TRBJ2-7; 11 nucleotides agree with TRBD2. CDR1 and CDR2 from the germline V gene are LNHNV and YYDKDF (reference sequence). The length of the CDR3 is 15 residues. With 5 bases clipped from V and 2 bases from J, the junction kept 5 bases outside the gene matches. The CDR3 DNA is TGTGCCACCAGCGAACTAGCGGGAGTGACCTACGAGCAGTACTTC. This encodes CATSELAGVTYEQYF.

This clone appeared a single time. The CDR3 here is CSVEEKGMVPYEQYF. CDR3 coding DNA: TGCAGCGTTGAAGAAAAGGGGATGGTCCCCTACGAGCAGTACTTC. The rearrangement links TRBV29-1 to TRBJ2-7, with D possibly being TRBD1 (5 bases). This CDR3 is 15 amino acids long. V gave up 0 bases and J gave up 2 bases, with 14 bases separating them. CDR1 and CDR2 (germline): SQVTM, ANQGSEA.

This clone has a count of ten or more. The rearrangement uses TRBV13 and TRBJ2-7; a weak D match, TRBD1 (5 bases). The CDR3 runs to 13 residues. V was pared by 5 bases and J by 4 bases, with 12 bases between. Germline CDR1 reads PRHDT; CDR2 reads FYEKMQ (reference sequence). The CDR3 protein is CASSQLRGYEQYF. Here the CDR3 DNA reads TGTGCCAGCAGCCAACTAAGGGGATACGAGCAGTACTTC.

This chain uses TRBV6-5 with TRBJ2-7; 11 bases align to TRBD1. With V trimmed by 2 bases and J by 6 bases, 9 bases remained unmatched. The CDR3 covers 16 residues. Germline V gives CDR1 MNHEY, CDR2 SVGAGI. CDR3 sequence reads: CASSYTVSGTGGEQYF. The CDR3, as DNA: TGTGCCAGCAGTTACACTGTGTCCGGGACAGGGGGCGAGCAGTACTTC.

This rearrangement joins TRBV7-8 to TRBJ2-1; 14 nucleotides match TRBD2. V shed 3 bases and J 1 base; nucleotides not matched to a gene: 5. The V gene's germline CDR1 is SGHVS and CDR2 FQNEAQ. This CDR3 spans 18 amino acids. The chain's CDR3 is CASSLETSGRASYNEQFF. The CDR3 DNA reads TGTGCCAGCAGCTTGGAGACTAGCGGGAGGGCTTCCTACAATGAGCAGTTCTTC. The entire variable domain, with the rest obtained from reference TRBV7-8 and TRBJ2-1, is as follows: GAGVSQSPRYKVAKRGQDVALRCDPISGHVSLFWYQQALGQGPEFLTYFQNEAQLDKSGLPSDRFFAERPEGSVSTLKIQRTQQEDSAVYLCASSLETSGRASYNEQFFGPGTRLTVL.

V and J are TRBV18 and TRBJ2-1, with no clear D. V was clipped by 1 base and J by 8 bases, with 6 bases between them. The germline CDR1 and CDR2 sequences are KGHSH and LQKENI. The CDR3 has 12 residues. The CDR3 spells CASSPQPDEQFF. The CDR3 nucleotides are TGTGCCAGCTCACCACAACCGGATGAGCAGTTCTTC.

The chain recombines TRBV19 with TRBJ2-2; TRBD1 matches at 7 bases. Germline lookup yields CDR1 LNHDA and CDR2 SQIVND (reference sequence). V lost 8 bases to trimming and J lost 4 bases; unmatched junction nucleotides: 4. The CDR3 runs 13 residues. CDR3 protein: CASSTGFTGELFF. For the CDR3, the DNA is TGTGCCAGTTCGACAGGGTTCACCGGGGAGCTGTTTTTT.

The CDR3 DNA reads as TGTGCCAGCAGCCGTAGGAACACTGAAGCTTTCTTT. This translates into CASSRRNTEAFF. The V gene is TRBV11-1, the J gene TRBJ1-1; D is ambiguous. The germline V gene has CDR1 SGHAT and CDR2 FQDESV (reference sequence). V lost 5 bases and J 1 base, leaving 5 bases between the germline ends. The CDR3 has 12 residues.

J is TRBJ2-7 and V is TRBV10-3, with D uncertain. V was clipped by 3 bases and J by 0 bases, with 12 bases between them. CDR3 length: 15 residues. Germline CDR1 and CDR2: ENHRY and SYGVKD. Here the CDR3 DNA reads TGTGCCATCAGTGATAAGAACAAGAGCTCCTACGAGCAGTACTTC. It translates to CAISDKNKSSYEQYF.